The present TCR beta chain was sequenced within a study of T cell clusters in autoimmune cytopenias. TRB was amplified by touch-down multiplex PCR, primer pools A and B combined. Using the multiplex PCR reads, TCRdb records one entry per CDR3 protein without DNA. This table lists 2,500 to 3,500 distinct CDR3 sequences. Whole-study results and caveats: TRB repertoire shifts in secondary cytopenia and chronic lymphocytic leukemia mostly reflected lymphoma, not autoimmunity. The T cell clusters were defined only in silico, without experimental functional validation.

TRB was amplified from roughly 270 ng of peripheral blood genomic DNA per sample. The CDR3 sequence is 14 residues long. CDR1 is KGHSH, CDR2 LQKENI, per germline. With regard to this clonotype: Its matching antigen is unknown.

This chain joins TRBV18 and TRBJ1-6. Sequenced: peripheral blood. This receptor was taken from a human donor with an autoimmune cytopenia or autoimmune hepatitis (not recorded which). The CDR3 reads CASSPQGVGSPLHF.